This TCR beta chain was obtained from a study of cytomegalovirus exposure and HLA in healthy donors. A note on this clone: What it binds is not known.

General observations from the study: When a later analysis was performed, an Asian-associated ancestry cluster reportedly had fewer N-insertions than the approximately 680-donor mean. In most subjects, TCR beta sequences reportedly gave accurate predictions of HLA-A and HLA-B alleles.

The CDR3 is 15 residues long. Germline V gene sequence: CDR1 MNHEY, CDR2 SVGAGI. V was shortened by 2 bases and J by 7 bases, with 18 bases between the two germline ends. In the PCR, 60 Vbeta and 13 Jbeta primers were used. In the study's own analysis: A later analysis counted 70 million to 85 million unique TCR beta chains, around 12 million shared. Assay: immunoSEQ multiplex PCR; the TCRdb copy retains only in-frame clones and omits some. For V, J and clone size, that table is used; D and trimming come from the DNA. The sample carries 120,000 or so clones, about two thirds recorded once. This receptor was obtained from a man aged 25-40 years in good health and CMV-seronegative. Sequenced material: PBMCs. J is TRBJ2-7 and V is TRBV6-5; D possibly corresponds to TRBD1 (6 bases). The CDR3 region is CASSYRLSGAGEQYF. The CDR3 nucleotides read TGTGCCAGCAGTTACCGTCTGTCAGGGGCTGGGGAGCAGTACTTC.